Detailed here is one T cell receptor (beta chain). Its antigen specificity is not known. No base qualities exist here, and no much larger clone lies one base off it. V is cut by 5 bases and J by 6 bases, and the space between the germline ends is 11 bases. Sequences SEHNR (CDR1) and FQNEAQ (CDR2) are obtained from the germline V gene (reference sequence). The CDR3 sequence holds 12 residues, the cysteine and phenylalanine included. Only CDR3 DNA remains: 36 bases, in frame from the first base. The sample's time point label, in plain terms: cycle 2 day 1 (C2D1) of nivolumab. Every trial patient had relapsed following autologous stem cell transplantation, and prior brentuximab vedotin exposure was what differed among cohorts A, B and C. The trial cohort was composed of 56 patients with relapsed/refractory classical Hodgkin lymphoma, for whom complete response, partial response or progressive disease was recorded as best overall response. In the multi-cohort phase II CheckMate 205 trial, trial patients received single-agent nivolumab. An independent review committee assessed best overall response using the 2007 International Working Group response criteria. PBMCs from the trial were collected at three points: immediately before nivolumab initiation (C1D1), and during therapy at cycle 2 day 1 and cycle 4 day 1. Peripheral blood was collected in 8 mL Vacutainer Cell Preparation Tubes, from which PBMCs were isolated by centrifugation and then cryopreserved.

Genomic DNA was extracted with the Qiagen DNeasy kit from unsorted PBMCs and from negatively selected CD4+ and CD8+ fractions. Amplification of TCR beta CDR3 regions was done by immunoSEQ multiplex PCR with primers that anneal to V and J segments. A synthetic immune receptor repertoire was used to minimize amplification bias, and any remaining bias was removed computationally after sequencing. For the original study's pipeline: Custom Python scripts were used to quantify repertoire diversity as the Shannon entropy index. Unsorted, CD4+ and CD8+ repertoires were examined separately, except in combined analyses, for which CD4+ and CD8+ sequences were merged in silico. A clone was considered expanded if an increase in frequency of at least 2-fold after treatment relative to C1D1 was found, and a pseudocount of 0.5 was applied to clones undetected at baseline. Singleton clones were defined as clones with 0 or 1 copy at C1D1, and non-singleton clones were defined as clones with 2 or more copies. Clones expanded in unsorted samples were assigned a CD4+, CD8+ or unknown annotation through matching of protein sequences in sorted samples from the same patient. Diversity changes from C1D1 to C4D1 were tested in paired samples using Wilcoxon tests. As stored in TCRdb, this immuneACCESS dataset retains in-frame rearrangements with V and J assigned. A fraction of the clones does not appear; measured against another copy, unresolved V genes explain less than half of the discrepancy, and the remainder lacks a known reason. V, J and clone size derive from that table, while D and trimming were established from the DNA sequence. This sample has some 41,000 clones in its table, and approximately 86% of those were observed once. The ten largest clones take up approximately 6% of the sample.

This record comes from a study of PD-1 blockade in classical Hodgkin lymphoma (dated by TCRdb to 2019 to 2021). Study-wide context: Nivolumab dosing was 3 mg/kg intravenously every 2 weeks, continuing until either disease progression or unacceptable toxicity. The study used TCR beta sequencing and CyTOF to define a peripheral blood immune signature of response to PD-1 blockade in classical Hodgkin lymphoma. Broader findings and caveats from the paper: Baseline TCR diversity was reported to be lower in newly diagnosed patients than in healthy donors and to be lower still in relapsed/refractory patients. Baseline diversity similar to that of newly diagnosed patients was observed in trial patients achieving complete response, whereas significantly lower diversity was observed in partial responders and progressors. A significant rise by C4D1 was seen in CD4+ but not CD8+ TCR diversity (p=0.0027 vs p=0.16), with the rise being most apparent in complete responders (p=0.02). The study was restricted to a single clinical trial cohort, and the causes of repertoire differences, possibly disease activity or prior therapy, were left undefined. Patients starting nivolumab less than 1 year after ASCT had lower diversity and were excluded from later analyses to avoid confounding by immune reconstitution.

The source material was peripheral blood mononuclear cells (PBMCs), sampled before the second cycle of nivolumab. The clonotype comes from a human donor with classical Hodgkin lymphoma. The sequence links TRBV7-9 to TRBJ2-7; the D gene assignment is perhaps TRBD1 or TRBD2, with each matching 5 bases. DNA sequence: TGTGCCAGCAGCATGGGACCCCTCGAGCAGTACTTC. Translated, this is CASSMGPLEQYF.